These 22 T cell receptor beta chains were sequenced from one sample in a study of response to subunit inactivated influenza vaccine. TCRdb redid the calling of the RT-PCR reads with MiXCR, one entry per CDR3 protein. Of 590,000 or so distinct CDR3 sequences listed, less than 15% are singletons. Here the sequenced sample was PBMCs from blood, taken 14 to 15 days before vaccination. These receptors all come from a man aged 45 to 65 who received an inactivated influenza vaccine.

This chain connects TRBV20-1 to TRBJ2-7; 8 nucleotides line up with TRBD1. V lost 6 bases, J lost 3 bases, and 13 bases stayed unmatched. This CDR3 spans 15 amino acids. Germline lookup yields CDR1 DFQATT and CDR2 SNEGSKA (reference sequence). CDR3 in amino acids: CSADVSFRGRYEQYF. CDR3 nucleotides: TGCAGTGCGGACGTGAGTTTCAGGGGGCGCTACGAGCAGTACTTC.

This clonotype was recorded many times. V usage is TRBV3-1 and J usage is TRBJ2-4, with TRBD1 as a possible D gene (5 bases). The CDR3 loop spans 13 amino acids. Germline V gene data show CDR1 as LGHDT and CDR2 as YNNKEL (reference sequence). V shed 3 bases and J shed 6 bases, with 9 bases lying between them. CDR3 nucleotide sequence: TGTGCCAGCAGCCAGTGGGGCGGAAACATTCAGTACTTC. Its protein product is CASSQWGGNIQYF.

This clonotype was found a few times. The chain joins TRBV25-1 to TRBJ2-2, with D perhaps TRBD1 or TRBD2 (5 bases each). CDR3 size: 16 residues. Trimming removed 3 bases from V and 4 bases from J, with 15 bases in between. CDR1 is MGHDK and CDR2 is SYGVNS in the germline V gene. The CDR3 nucleotides are TGTGCCAGCAGTGACCGACCTCCGGGACGCACCGGGGAGCTGTTTTTT. Its protein product is CASSDRPPGRTGELFF.

This clonotype was seen more than once but under ten times. V gene TRBV14 combines with J gene TRBJ2-2; D possibly corresponds to TRBD2 (5 bases). The germline gives CDR1 SGHDN, CDR2 FVKESK. Trimming removed 0 bases at V and 0 bases at J, with 11 bases between. This CDR3 has 17 residues. CDR3 nucleotide sequence: TGTGCCAGCAGCCAAGATCGAGGGCCTACGAACACCGGGGAGCTGTTTTTT. It specifies CASSQDRGPTNTGELFF. Complete variable domain (other parts from reference TRBV14 and TRBJ2-2): EAGVTQFPSHSVIEKGQTVTLRCDPISGHDNLYWYRRVMGKEIKFLLHFVKESKQDESGMPNNRFLAERTGGTYSTLKVQPAELEDSGVYFCASSQDRGPTNTGELFFGEGSRLTVL.

Only a few counts were recorded for this clonotype. The V call is TRBV2, the J call TRBJ2-7; maybe TRBD2 (5 bases). Trimming removed 3 bases at V and 2 bases at J, with 11 bases between. From germline, CDR1 is SNHLY and CDR2 FYNNEI. This CDR3 region has 14 residues. The CDR3 nucleotides are TGTGCCAGCAGTGAGGGGAGTCGGGCCTACGAGCAGTACTTC. This codes for CASSEGSRAYEQYF.

In its sample, this clonotype was seen a few times. The chain is built from TRBV6-1 and TRBJ2-5; TRBD2 matches 10 bases. J lost 5 bases, V lost 5 bases, and 11 bases had no gene match. Germline CDR1 MNHNS, CDR2 SASEGT. CDR3 size: 16 residues. This chain's CDR3 is CASSHMSGGALETQYF. The CDR3, as DNA: TGTGCCAGCAGTCATATGAGCGGGGGGGCCTTGGAGACCCAGTACTTC.

This clonotype was counted many times. The V call is TRBV7-9, the J call TRBJ1-2, with a weak D call TRBD1 (5 bases). Germline CDR1 reads SEHNR; CDR2 reads FQNEAQ (reference sequence). V was pared by 5 bases and J by 8 bases, with 15 bases between. The CDR3 is 13 amino acids. CDR3 sequence: CASSPTRERGYTF. The CDR3 coding sequence is TGTGCCAGCAGCCCGACCAGGGAACGCGGCTACACCTTC. Together with reference TRBV7-9 and TRBJ1-2, the CDR3 gives the full variable domain: DTGVSQNPRHKITKRGQNVTFRCDPISEHNRLYWYRQTLGQGPEFLTYFQNEAQLEKSRLLSDRFSAERPKGSFSTLEIQRTEQGDSAMYLCASSPTRERGYTFGSGTRLTVV.

This clonotype appeared many times. This chain links TRBV6-6 with TRBJ2-2; a possible D gene is TRBD2 (5 bases). CDR1 MNHNY and CDR2 SVGAGI come from the germline V gene (reference sequence). There are 12 residues in the CDR3. Deletions cut 6 bases from V and 4 bases from J, with 6 bases between. The CDR3 DNA reads as TGTGCCAGCAGACGGGGCACCGGGGAGCTGTTTTTT. Translating gives CASRRGTGELFF.

By sample share, this clonotype is medium-sized. The chain couples TRBV6-1 to TRBJ2-7; TRBD2 matches at 7 bases. Losses at the gene ends were 5 bases for V and 3 bases for J; bases not matched to a gene: 4. CDR1 MNHNS and CDR2 SASEGT come from the germline V gene. This CDR3 contains 13 residues. The DNA for the CDR3 is TGTGCCAGCAGTCCAGCGGGAAGCTACGAGCAGTACTTC. Translating gives CASSPAGSYEQYF.

CDR3 sequence: CASSRTGTKIYEQYF. In nucleotides, the CDR3 is TGTGCCAGCAGCCGAACCGGGACTAAAATATACGAGCAGTACTTC. The V call is TRBV7-8, the J call TRBJ2-7; 7 nucleotides line up with TRBD2. Germline trimming cut 5 bases from V and 4 bases from J; bases unmatched to any gene: 11. The germline gives CDR1 SGHVS, CDR2 FQNEAQ. This CDR3 has 15 residues.

In its sample, this clonotype was seen a few times. CDR3 sequence (DNA): TGTGCCAGCAAAATTGAACCTACCGGCCCGTACAATGAGCAGTTCTTC. Its protein is CASKIEPTGPYNEQFF. This chain connects TRBV6-1 to TRBJ2-1; D remains ambiguous. The CDR3 is 16 residues long. CDR1 and CDR2 from the germline V gene are MNHNS and SASEGT. Trimming left V 7 bases short and J 4 bases short, with 20 bases between.

This clonotype has just a few counts. The chain employs TRBV2 and TRBJ2-5; 7 bases fit TRBD1. From germline, CDR1 is SNHLY and CDR2 FYNNEI. CDR3 length equals 14 residues. The V segment lost 7 bases and the J segment 5 bases; nucleotides outside the gene matches: 10. CDR3 sequence (DNA): TGTGCCAGCAACCCCGGGACAGCACGGGAGACCCAGTACTTC. Protein: CASNPGTARETQYF.

The J gene is TRBJ1-1, the V gene TRBV11-2, with D unclear. Germline V gene sequence: CDR1 SGHAT, CDR2 FQNNGV. The CDR3 is 13 residues long. The V end lost 2 bases, the J end lost 11 bases, and 15 bases lay between the germline ends. The CDR3 DNA reads TGTGCCAGCAGCTTATCCCCCAATAAAAGGGCTTTCTTT. Protein sequence: CASSLSPNKRAFF.

The genes are TRBV6-1 and TRBJ2-3; 9 bases are shared with TRBD1. This CDR3 has 14 residues. Per the germline V gene, CDR1 is MNHNS and CDR2 is SASEGT. The J segment lost 5 bases and the V segment lost 7 bases, leaving 7 bases of the junction unmatched. The CDR3, as DNA: TGTGCCAGCAAACAGGGGGCATCGGTAGATACGCAGTATTTT. Encoded protein: CASKQGASVDTQYF.

This clonotype came up a few times. The gene calls are TRBV15 and TRBJ2-1; TRBD2 is a possible D gene (7 bases). From germline, CDR1 is LNHNV and CDR2 YYDKDF (reference sequence). The V end was cut by 1 base, the J end by 4 bases, with 14 bases between. There are 16 residues in the CDR3. CDR3 amino acids: CATSRGGGLAYNEQFF. The CDR3 bases are TGTGCCACCAGCAGAGGGGGGGGGCTTGCTTACAATGAGCAGTTCTTC. The full variable domain, with the rest looked up from reference TRBV15 and TRBJ2-1, is DAMVIQNPRYQVTQFGKPVTLSCSQTLNHNVMYWYQQKSSQAPKLLFHYYDKDFNNEADTPDNFQSRRPNTSFCFLDIRSPGLGDTAMYLCATSRGGGLAYNEQFFGPGTRLTVL.

The rearrangement links TRBV5-1 to TRBJ2-7; D may be TRBD1 (7 bases). There are 14 residues in the CDR3. V lost 4 bases, J lost 6 bases, and 17 bases lay in between. The germline V gene encodes CDR1 SGHRS and CDR2 YFSETQ. DNA for the CDR3: TGCGCCAGCAGCATGACAGGGTCCGGGGGCGAGCAGTACTTC. Protein product: CASSMTGSGGEQYF.

This clonotype was found a few times. V gene TRBV4-3 combines with J gene TRBJ2-2; 7 bases match TRBD1. The germline V gene encodes CDR1 LGHNA and CDR2 YSLEER. The V segment lost 2 bases and the J segment 0 bases; nucleotides outside the gene matches: 6. The CDR3 extends over 17 amino acids. The CDR3 DNA is TGCGCCAGCAGCCAATTTCCGACAGGGCCGAACACCGGGGAGCTGTTTTTT. It translates to CASSQFPTGPNTGELFF.

The V call is TRBV29-1, the J call TRBJ2-1; D gene uncertain. Germline V gene lookup returns CDR1 SQVTM and CDR2 ANQGSEA. Between the trimmed V and J ends, which lost 0 bases and 0 bases, there was a span of 12 bases. The CDR3 length is 16 residues. CDR3 in amino acids: CSVEDLDSGSYNEQFF. CDR3 in DNA: TGCAGCGTTGAAGACCTAGACTCAGGCTCCTACAATGAGCAGTTCTTC.

The chain couples TRBV25-1 to TRBJ1-6; D ambiguous. Germline-derived CDR1 and CDR2 are MGHDK and SYGVNS. The germline V and J ends were trimmed by 7 bases and 7 bases, with 11 bases remaining between them. The CDR3 has 13 amino acids. The CDR3 loop is CASTPTGNSPLHF. In nucleotides, the CDR3 is TGTGCCAGCACCCCAACGGGGAATTCACCCCTCCACTTT.

In its sample, this clonotype was seen a few times. The chain joins TRBV29-1 to TRBJ2-3; tentative D call: TRBD2 (6 bases). The CDR3 length is 16 residues. The V end lost 3 bases, the J end lost 6 bases, and 22 bases lay between the germline ends. Germline V gene sequence: CDR1 SQVTM, CDR2 ANQGSEA. The DNA for the CDR3 is TGCAGCGTTGAGGGTGGTGGCGGGAATCCCGTGGATACGCAGTATTTT. It encodes CSVEGGGGNPVDTQYF.

This clonotype was detected only a few times. The chain links TRBV28 to TRBJ2-7, with 10 bases that match TRBD1. This CDR3 is 16 amino acids long. Germline V gene sequence: CDR1 MDHEN, CDR2 SYDVKM. The V and J ends lost 5 bases and 6 bases, in that order; junction bases with no gene match: 13. DNA of the CDR3: TGTGCCAGCAGTCCAACCCCCGGGACAGGGGATCTCGAGCAGTACTTC. Translated: CASSPTPGTGDLEQYF.

This chain joins TRBV12-3 or TRBV12-4 and TRBJ2-7; TRBD1 or TRBD2 may be the D gene (6 bases each). Trimming pared 1 base from V and 5 bases from J, leaving 15 bases between. This CDR3 spans 15 amino acids. The CDR3 DNA reads TGTGCCAGCAGTTTAGGAGGCGGAGGGGGGCACGAGCAGTACTTC. Translation: CASSLGGGGGHEQYF.